The 17 T cell receptor beta chains given below trace back to one sample, sequenced in a study of blood T cell repertoires in COVID-19. Profiling relied on immunoSEQ multiplex PCR, and the TCRdb table lists in-frame clones only, not all of them. The table records some 150,000 clones, approximately 80% of them present only once. Input material: peripheral blood. Receptor source: a woman aged 45 to 65 with acute or convalescent COVID-19.

The chain recombines TRBV11-3 with TRBJ2-3, with D unresolved. V lost 1 base and J lost 4, with 12 bases in between. The CDR3 length is 15 residues. Germline CDR1 SGHNT, CDR2 YENEEA. CDR3 nucleotide sequence: TGTGCCAGCAGCTTAGGGCAGGCCTTCGCAGATACGCAGTATTTT. Translated, it gives CASSLGQAFADTQYF.

This rearrangement joins TRBV3-1 (or the pseudogene TRBV3-2) to TRBJ2-5; 7 bases match TRBD2. In germline, CDR1 is LGHDT, CDR2 YNNKEL (reference sequence). The CDR3 spans 16 residues. V was pared by 5 bases and J by 1 base, with 10 bases of the junction left unmatched. The CDR3, as DNA: TGTGCCAGCAGCGCCCACGGCGCGGGGGTCCAAGAGACCCAGTACTTC. Amino acids: CASSAHGAGVQETQYF.

V is TRBV29-1 and J is TRBJ2-3; 11 nucleotides match TRBD2. Trimming cost V 1 base and J 5 bases; bases outside gene matches: 11. The CDR3 has 17 residues. CDR1 is SQVTM and CDR2 is ANQGSEA in the germline V gene. CDR3 loop: CSVEGKTLAGAGDTQYF. The CDR3 DNA is TGCAGCGTTGAAGGCAAAACACTAGCGGGGGCTGGAGATACGCAGTATTTT.

This clone was counted between two and nine times. V is TRBV7-2 and J is TRBJ1-1; 7 nucleotides line up with TRBD1. This CDR3 region has 12 residues. The ends lost 5 bases at V and 8 bases at J; junction bases unmatched: 5. The germline CDR1 and CDR2 sequences are SGHTA and FQGNSA. The DNA for the CDR3 is TGTGCCAGCAGCGGCCGGGACAGAGAAGCTTTCTTT. Encoded protein: CASSGRDREAFF.

CDR3 sequence reads: CASSLAGGPQPQHF. The CDR3 DNA reads TGTGCCAGCAGCTTAGCGGGGGGGCCCCAGCCCCAGCATTTT. The rearrangement uses TRBV7-2 and TRBJ1-5; possible D gene TRBD1, 6 bases. Trimming pared 0 bases from V and 7 bases from J, leaving 10 bases between. Germline-derived CDR1 and CDR2 are SGHTA and FQGNSA. The CDR3 sequence is 14 residues long.

This chain uses TRBV5-4 with TRBJ2-3, with 7 bases aligning to TRBD2. The germline V gene has CDR1 SGHNT and CDR2 YYREEE (reference sequence). The CDR3 runs to 16 residues. V dropped 4 bases and J dropped 4; count of bases not matched to a gene: 12. As DNA, the CDR3 is TGTGCCAGCAGCCAGCGGGATATGAGGGTCTCAGATACGCAGTATTTT. This codes for CASSQRDMRVSDTQYF. Drawing the rest from reference TRBV5-4 and TRBJ2-3, the complete variable domain is ETGVTQSPTHLIKTRGQQVTLRCSSQSGHNTVSWYQQALGQGPQFIFQYYREEENGRGNFPPRFSGLQFPNYSSELNVNALELDDSALYLCASSQRDMRVSDTQYFGPGTRLTVL.

This clone was recorded once. The chain recombines TRBV5-6 with TRBJ2-3, with 7 nucleotides matching TRBD1. Trimming at V came to 4 bases and at J to 3 bases, leaving 8 bases not matched to a gene. The CDR3 sequence is 15 residues long. Germline V gives CDR1 SGHDT, CDR2 YYEEEE. CDR3 region: CASSLPRQGTDTQYF. The DNA for the CDR3 is TGTGCCAGCAGCCTTCCGAGACAGGGTACAGATACGCAGTATTTT.

This chain links TRBV7-2 with TRBJ2-5; tentative D call: TRBD1 (6 bases). This CDR3 spans 13 amino acids. Germline CDR1 SGHTA, CDR2 FQGNSA. V dropped 7 bases and J dropped 2 bases, with 11 bases sitting between them. The DNA of the CDR3 is TGTGCCAGCATTCCAGGACAGCAAGAGACCCAGTACTTC. Residues: CASIPGQQETQYF.

This clone was counted once. The chain joins TRBV7-2 to TRBJ1-6; 10 bases map to TRBD1. The V segment lost 4 bases and the J segment 9 bases; nucleotides outside the gene matches: 12. CDR3 size: 17 residues. CDR1 is SGHTA and CDR2 is FQGNSA in the germline V gene. CDR3 sequence: CASSSRTGGYDASPLHF. Here the CDR3 DNA reads TGTGCCAGCAGCTCACGGACAGGGGGTTATGACGCTTCACCCCTCCACTTT.

This clone was detected a few times. V gene TRBV10-3 combines with J gene TRBJ2-5, with a weak D call TRBD2 (5 bases). CDR1 and CDR2 (germline): ENHRY, SYGVKD. The length of the CDR3 is 14 residues. With 0 bases removed from V and 5 bases from J, the gap between germline ends came to 10 bases. This CDR3 is CAISESAGMETQYF. CDR3 nucleotide sequence: TGTGCCATCAGTGAGTCGGCCGGGATGGAGACCCAGTACTTC.

This sequence joins TRBV5-1 and TRBJ1-2; D is uncertain. The V and J ends lost 0 bases and 8 bases respectively, with 17 bases between them. Germline loops: CDR1 SGHRS, CDR2 YFSETQ. CDR3 length equals 15 residues. The CDR3, as DNA: TGCGCCAGCAGCTTGGAGAACTCGAGGGCTGGCGGCTACACCTTC. It encodes CASSLENSRAGGYTF.

J is TRBJ2-1 and V is TRBV11-3; D is undetermined. V was trimmed by 4 bases and J by 6 bases, leaving 10 bases between them. Germline CDR1 and CDR2: SGHNT and YENEEA. This CDR3 comprises 13 residues. CDR3 protein: CASSSDRVNEQFF. CDR3 DNA sequence: TGTGCCAGCAGCTCCGACCGGGTCAATGAGCAGTTCTTC.

This sequence joins TRBV5-5 and TRBJ1-1; D not resolved. Germline CDR1 reads SGHKS; CDR2 reads YYEKEE (reference sequence). This CDR3 is built from 13 residues. Trimming stripped 6 bases from V and 4 bases from J, with 13 bases between. For the CDR3, the DNA is TGTGCCAGCACCTATGGTATTGGCACTGAAGCTTTCTTT. Amino acid sequence: CASTYGIGTEAFF.

The V gene is TRBV6-5, the J gene TRBJ1-2; D not resolved. Trimming took 0 bases from V and 0 from J, leaving 8 bases between them. This CDR3 has 15 amino acids. The germline CDR1 and CDR2 sequences are MNHEY and SVGAGI. CDR3 sequence: CASSYSAGSNYGYTF. Written as DNA, the CDR3 is TGTGCCAGCAGTTACTCAGCCGGGTCTAACTATGGCTACACCTTC.

The rearrangement links TRBV10-3 to TRBJ2-7; 9 nucleotides align to TRBD1. Per the germline V gene, CDR1 is ENHRY and CDR2 is SYGVKD. The CDR3 sequence is 18 residues long. The trim removed 4 bases at V and 2 bases at J, leaving 15 bases unmatched. CDR3 residues: CAISGLPRPGQGAYEQYF. In DNA, the CDR3 is TGTGCCATCAGTGGGTTACCACGACCGGGACAGGGAGCCTACGAGCAGTACTTC.

The genes are TRBV6-6 and TRBJ1-1; tentative D call: TRBD1 (5 bases). CDR3 length: 12 amino acids. Germline lookup yields CDR1 MNHNY and CDR2 SVGAGI (reference sequence). Trimming left V 6 bases short and J 3 bases short, with 8 bases between. The chain's CDR3 is CASRTGDTEAFF. As DNA, the CDR3 is TGTGCCAGCAGGACGGGGGACACTGAAGCTTTCTTT.

The rearrangement joins TRBV24-1 to TRBJ2-5, with D tentatively TRBD1 (5 bases). Trimming left V 6 bases short and J 5 bases short, with 15 bases between. The V gene's germline CDR1 is KGHDR and CDR2 SFDVKD. This CDR3 is built from 14 residues. This CDR3 reads CATSQGWGRETQYF. In DNA form, the CDR3 reads TGTGCCACCAGTCAGGGATGGGGTCGGGAGACCCAGTACTTC.